This TCR beta chain was recovered during a study of identical twins. General study points: A lower insertion count was a feature of abundant cord blood beta clonotypes, with no such feature in memory repertoires. Invariant populations such as MAIT and iNKT cells could partly muddle zero-insertion analyses.

TCRdb redid the calling of the 5' RACE reads with MiXCR, one entry per CDR3 protein. Counted here are 200,000 to 300,000 distinct CDR3 sequences, about an eighth occurring once; the ten biggest clones make up 4% to 5%. There are many counts of this clonotype. What it recognizes is unknown. This CDR3 is 14 amino acids long. The germline V gene has CDR1 SQVTM and CDR2 ANQGSEA. V was trimmed by 7 bases and J by 0 bases, leaving 15 bases between them. The same sample was also studied in work on yellow fever vaccine responses in identical twins. From that report: Reports say the vaccine T cell response in twins looked partly convergent and partly personalized.

Sequencing input: memory (CD45RO+) T cells sorted from blood. This chain joins TRBV29-1 and TRBJ1-1; D ambiguous. This TCR derives from a woman aged 18-29 years in good health. The CDR3 sequence: CSATQSLMNTEAFF. CDR3 sequence (DNA): TGCAGCGCCACCCAGAGCCTCATGAACACTGAAGCTTTCTTT.